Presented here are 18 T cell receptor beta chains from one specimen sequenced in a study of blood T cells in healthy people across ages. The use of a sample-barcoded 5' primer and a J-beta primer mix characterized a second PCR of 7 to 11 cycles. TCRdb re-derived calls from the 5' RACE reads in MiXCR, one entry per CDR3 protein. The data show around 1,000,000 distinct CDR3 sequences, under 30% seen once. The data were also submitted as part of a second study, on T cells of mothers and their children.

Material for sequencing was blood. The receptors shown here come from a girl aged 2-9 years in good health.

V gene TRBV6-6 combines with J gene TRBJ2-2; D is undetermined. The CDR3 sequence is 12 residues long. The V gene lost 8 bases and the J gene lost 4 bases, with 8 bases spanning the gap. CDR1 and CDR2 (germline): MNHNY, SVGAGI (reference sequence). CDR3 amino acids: CASGRGTGELFF. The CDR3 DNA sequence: TGTGCCAGCGGCCGTGGCACCGGGGAGCTGTTTTTT.

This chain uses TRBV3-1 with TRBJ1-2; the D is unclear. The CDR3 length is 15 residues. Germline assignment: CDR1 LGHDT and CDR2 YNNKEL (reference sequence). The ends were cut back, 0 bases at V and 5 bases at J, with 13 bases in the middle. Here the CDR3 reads CASSQDPGLGYGYTF. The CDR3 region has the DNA TGTGCCAGCAGCCAAGATCCCGGGTTGGGGTATGGCTACACCTTC. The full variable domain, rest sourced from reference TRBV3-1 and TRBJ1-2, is DTAVSQTPKYLVTQMGNDKSIKCEQNLGHDTMYWYKQDSKKFLKIMFSYNNKELIINETVPNRFSPKSPDKAHLNLHINSLELGDSAVYFCASSQDPGLGYGYTFGSGTRLTVV.

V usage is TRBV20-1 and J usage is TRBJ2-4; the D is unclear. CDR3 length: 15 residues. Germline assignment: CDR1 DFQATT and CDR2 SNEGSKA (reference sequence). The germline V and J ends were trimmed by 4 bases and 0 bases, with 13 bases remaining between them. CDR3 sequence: CSANPLEVAKNIQYF. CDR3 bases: TGCAGTGCTAACCCCTTAGAAGTAGCCAAAAACATTCAGTACTTC.

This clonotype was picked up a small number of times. The CDR3: CASSSLIDTGVGSVQYF. The DNA for the CDR3 is TGTGCCAGCAGCTCCCTAATCGACACAGGGGTAGGAAGTGTTCAGTACTTC. The rearrangement joins TRBV11-2 to TRBJ2-4; 7 bases are shared with TRBD1. CDR1 and CDR2 (germline): SGHAT, FQNNGV. Trimming cost V 4 bases and J 11 bases; bases outside gene matches: 20. The CDR3 is made up of 17 amino acids.

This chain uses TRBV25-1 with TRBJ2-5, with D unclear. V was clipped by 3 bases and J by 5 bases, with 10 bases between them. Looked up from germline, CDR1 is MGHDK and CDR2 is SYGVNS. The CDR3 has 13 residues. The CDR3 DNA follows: TGTGCCAGCAGTGATGACGCTCCGGAGACCCAGTACTTC. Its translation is CASSDDAPETQYF.

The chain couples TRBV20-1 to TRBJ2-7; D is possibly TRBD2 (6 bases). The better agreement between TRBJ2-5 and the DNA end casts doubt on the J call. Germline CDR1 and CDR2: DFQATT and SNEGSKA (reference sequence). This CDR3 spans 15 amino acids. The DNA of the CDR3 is TGCAGTGCTAGAGAAGGTCATGCGGGGCAAGAGACCCAGTACTTC. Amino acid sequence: CSAREGHAGQETQYF.

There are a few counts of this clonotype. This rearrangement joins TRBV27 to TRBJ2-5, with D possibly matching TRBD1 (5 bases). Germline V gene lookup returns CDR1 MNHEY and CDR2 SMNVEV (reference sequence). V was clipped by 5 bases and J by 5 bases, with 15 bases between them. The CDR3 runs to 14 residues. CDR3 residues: CASSTLDRDETQYF. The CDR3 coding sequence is TGTGCCAGCAGTACCTTAGACAGAGACGAGACCCAGTACTTC.

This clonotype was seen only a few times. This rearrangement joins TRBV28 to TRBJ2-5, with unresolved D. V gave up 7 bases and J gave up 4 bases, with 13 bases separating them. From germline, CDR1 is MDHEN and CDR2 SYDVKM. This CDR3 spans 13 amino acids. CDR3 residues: CASILGMGETQYF. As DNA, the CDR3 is TGTGCCAGCATCCTCGGAATGGGAGAGACCCAGTACTTC.

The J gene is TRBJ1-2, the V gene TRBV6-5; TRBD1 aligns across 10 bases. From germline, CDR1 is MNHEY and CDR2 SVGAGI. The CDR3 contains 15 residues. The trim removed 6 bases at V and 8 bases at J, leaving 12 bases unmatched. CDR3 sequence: CASRHGTGVFWGYTF. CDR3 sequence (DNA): TGTGCCAGCAGACACGGGACAGGGGTTTTTTGGGGCTACACCTTC.

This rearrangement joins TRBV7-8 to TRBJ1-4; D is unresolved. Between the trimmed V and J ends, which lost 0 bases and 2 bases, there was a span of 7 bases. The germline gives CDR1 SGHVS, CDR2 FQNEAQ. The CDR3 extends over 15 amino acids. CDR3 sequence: CASSLAVFTNEKLFF. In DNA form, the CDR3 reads TGTGCCAGCAGCTTAGCGGTTTTTACTAATGAAAAACTGTTTTTT.

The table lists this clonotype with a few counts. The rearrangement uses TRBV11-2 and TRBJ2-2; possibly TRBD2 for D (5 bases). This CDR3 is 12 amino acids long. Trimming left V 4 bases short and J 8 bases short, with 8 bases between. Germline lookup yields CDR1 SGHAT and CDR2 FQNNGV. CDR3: CASSSWEGELFF. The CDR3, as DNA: TGTGCCAGCAGCTCCTGGGAGGGGGAGCTGTTTTTT.

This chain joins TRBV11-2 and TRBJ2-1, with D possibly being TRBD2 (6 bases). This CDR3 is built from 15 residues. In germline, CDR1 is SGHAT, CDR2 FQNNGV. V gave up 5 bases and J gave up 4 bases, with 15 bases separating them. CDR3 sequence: CASSTGTYTYNEQFF. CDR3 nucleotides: TGTGCCAGCAGCACCGGGACTTACACTTACAATGAGCAGTTCTTC.

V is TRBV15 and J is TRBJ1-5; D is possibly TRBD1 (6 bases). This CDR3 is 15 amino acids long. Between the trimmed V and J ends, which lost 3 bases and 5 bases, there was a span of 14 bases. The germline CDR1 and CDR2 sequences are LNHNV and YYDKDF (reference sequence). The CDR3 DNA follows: TGTGCCACCAGCAGGACGCCCGGGGGGCATCAGCCCCAGCATTTT. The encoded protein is CATSRTPGGHQPQHF.

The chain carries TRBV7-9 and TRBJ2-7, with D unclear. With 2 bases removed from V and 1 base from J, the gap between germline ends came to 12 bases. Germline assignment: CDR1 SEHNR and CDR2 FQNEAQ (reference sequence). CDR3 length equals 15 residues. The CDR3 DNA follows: TGTGCCAGCAGCTTACTATCTCACCCATCCTACGAGCAGTACTTC. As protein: CASSLLSHPSYEQYF.

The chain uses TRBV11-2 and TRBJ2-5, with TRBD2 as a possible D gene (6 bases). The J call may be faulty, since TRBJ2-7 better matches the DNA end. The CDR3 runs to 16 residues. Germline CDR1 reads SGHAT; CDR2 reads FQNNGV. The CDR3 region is CASSLAGLPEVDEQYF. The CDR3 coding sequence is TGTGCCAGCAGCTTAGCCGGACTACCCGAGGTGGACGAGCAGTACTTC.

The CDR3: CASSLTKGGEDYNSPLHF. The CDR3 DNA follows: TGTGCCAGCAGCTTAACGAAAGGGGGAGAAGACTATAATTCACCCCTCCACTTT. This rearrangement joins TRBV4-2 to TRBJ1-6; D may be TRBD1 (6 bases). The CDR3 totals 18 residues. Germline V gene data show CDR1 as LGHNA and CDR2 as YNFKEQ. V was cut by 5 bases and J by 3 bases, with 20 bases left in between.

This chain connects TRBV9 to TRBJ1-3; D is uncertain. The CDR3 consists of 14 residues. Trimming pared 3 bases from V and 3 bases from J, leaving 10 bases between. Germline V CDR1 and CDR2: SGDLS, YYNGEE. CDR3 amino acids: CASSEGNIGNTIYF. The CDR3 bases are TGTGCCAGCAGCGAAGGGAACATTGGAAACACCATATATTTT.

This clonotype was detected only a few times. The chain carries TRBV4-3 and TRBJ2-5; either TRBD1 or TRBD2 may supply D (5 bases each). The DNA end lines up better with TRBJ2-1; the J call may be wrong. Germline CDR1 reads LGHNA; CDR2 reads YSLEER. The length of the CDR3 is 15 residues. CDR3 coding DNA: TGCGCCAGCAGCCCCGGGATAGGGGTTGACAATGAGCAGTTCTTC. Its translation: CASSPGIGVDNEQFF.